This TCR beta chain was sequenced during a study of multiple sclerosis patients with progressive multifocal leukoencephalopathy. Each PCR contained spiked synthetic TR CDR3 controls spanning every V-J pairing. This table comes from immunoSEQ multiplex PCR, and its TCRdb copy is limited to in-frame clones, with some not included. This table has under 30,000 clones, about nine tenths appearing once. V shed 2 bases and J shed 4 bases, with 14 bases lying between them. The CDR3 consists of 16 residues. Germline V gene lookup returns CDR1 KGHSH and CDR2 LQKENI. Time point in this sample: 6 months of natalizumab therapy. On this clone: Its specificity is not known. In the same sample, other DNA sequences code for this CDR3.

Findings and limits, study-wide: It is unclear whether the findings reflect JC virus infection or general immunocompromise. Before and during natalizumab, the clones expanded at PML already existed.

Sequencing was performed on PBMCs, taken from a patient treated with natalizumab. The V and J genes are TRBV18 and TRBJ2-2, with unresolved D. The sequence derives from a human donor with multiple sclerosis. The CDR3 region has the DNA TGTGCCAGCTCACCAGGTTCAAGAAGACTCACCGGGGAGCTGTTTTTT. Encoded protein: CASSPGSRRLTGELFF.